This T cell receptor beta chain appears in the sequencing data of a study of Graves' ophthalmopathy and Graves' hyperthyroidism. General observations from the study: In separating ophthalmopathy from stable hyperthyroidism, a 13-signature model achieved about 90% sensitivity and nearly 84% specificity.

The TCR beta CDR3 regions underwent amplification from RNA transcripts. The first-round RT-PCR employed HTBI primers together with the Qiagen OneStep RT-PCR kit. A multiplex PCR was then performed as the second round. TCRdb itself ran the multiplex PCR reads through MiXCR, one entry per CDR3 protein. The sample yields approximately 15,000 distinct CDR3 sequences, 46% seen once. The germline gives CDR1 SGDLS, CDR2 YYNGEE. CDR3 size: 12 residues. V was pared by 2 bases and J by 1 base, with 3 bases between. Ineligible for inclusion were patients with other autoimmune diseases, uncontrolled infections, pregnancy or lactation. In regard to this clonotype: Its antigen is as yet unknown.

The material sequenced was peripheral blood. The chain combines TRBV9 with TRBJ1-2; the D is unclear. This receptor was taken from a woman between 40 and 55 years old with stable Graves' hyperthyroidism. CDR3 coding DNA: TGTGCCAGCAGCGTCAGTAACTATGGCTACACCTTC. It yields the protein CASSVSNYGYTF.